The 3 T cell receptor beta chains listed next were all sequenced from one sample in a study of long-term antiretroviral therapy in people with HIV. immunoSEQ v3.0 was run at survey level. Assay: immunoSEQ multiplex PCR; the TCRdb copy retains only in-frame clones and omits some. The sample yields 20,000 or so clones, over 60% seen once. This specimen was unsorted PBMCs, taken 0.5 years before starting antiretroviral therapy. The receptors derive from a young man with HIV.

The CDR3 sequence: CASTSASYEQYF. DNA for the CDR3: TGTGCCAGCACCAGCGCCTCCTACGAGCAGTACTTC. The rearrangement joins TRBV6-5 to TRBJ2-7; the D is unclear. Per germline, CDR1 MNHEY and CDR2 SVGAGI. The CDR3 spans 12 residues. The V gene lost 7 bases and the J gene lost 0 bases, with 7 bases spanning the gap.

The chain has TRBV6-5 and TRBJ1-2; 9 bases fit TRBD1. Germline-derived CDR1 and CDR2 are MNHEY and SVGAGI. CDR3 length: 14 residues. V dropped 7 bases and J dropped 9; count of bases not matched to a gene: 12. CDR3: CASIPTGGKGSYTF. CDR3 DNA sequence: TGTGCCAGCATTCCGACAGGGGGGAAAGGGAGCTACACCTTC.

V usage is TRBV10-3 and J usage is TRBJ2-3; 10 bases line up with TRBD2. The germline CDR1 and CDR2 sequences are ENHRY and SYGVKD. The V and J ends lost 6 bases and 6 bases, in that order; junction bases with no gene match: 9. CDR3 length: 15 amino acids. The CDR3: CAISLRLAGEDTQYF. The CDR3 coding sequence is TGTGCCATCAGCCTCCGCCTAGCGGGGGAGGATACGCAGTATTTT.